This TCR beta chain is from a study of T cell clones after liver transplantation. The CDR3 consists of 16 residues. Per the germline V gene, CDR1 is SGHTA and CDR2 is FQGTGA. Trimming at V came to 4 bases and at J to 3 bases, leaving 8 bases not matched to a gene. TCRdb keeps only in-frame clones here, not all; method: immunoSEQ multiplex PCR. The sample has about 12,000 clones, 70% to 85% seen once. This clone occurred once. This specimen consisted of CD8+ T cells from blood, obtained at the 22-month timepoint. This chain uses TRBV7-3 with TRBJ2-3; 9 bases match TRBD2. The sequence came from a human patient who received a liver transplant. The graft donor may have given rise to some T cells. The CDR3: CASSSHGGRATDTQYF. DNA of the CDR3: TGTGCCAGCAGCTCCCATGGCGGGAGGGCAACAGATACGCAGTATTTT.